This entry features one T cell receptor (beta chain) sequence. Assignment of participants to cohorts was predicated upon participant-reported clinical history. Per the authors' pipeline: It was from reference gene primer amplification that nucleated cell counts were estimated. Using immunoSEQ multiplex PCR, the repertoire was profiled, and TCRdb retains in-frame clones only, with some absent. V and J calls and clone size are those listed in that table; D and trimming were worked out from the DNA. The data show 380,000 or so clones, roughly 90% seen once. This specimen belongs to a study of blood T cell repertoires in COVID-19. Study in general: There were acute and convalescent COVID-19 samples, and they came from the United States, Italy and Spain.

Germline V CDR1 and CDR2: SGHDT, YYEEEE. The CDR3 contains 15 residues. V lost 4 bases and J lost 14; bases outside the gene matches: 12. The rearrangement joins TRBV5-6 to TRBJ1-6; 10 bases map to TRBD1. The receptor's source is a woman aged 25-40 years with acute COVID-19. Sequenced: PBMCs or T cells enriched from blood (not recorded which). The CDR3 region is CASSLRQGALGALHF. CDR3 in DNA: TGTGCCAGCAGCCTACGACAGGGGGCTTTGGGGGCCCTCCACTTT.